The 15 T cell receptor beta chains below all came from one sample that was sequenced in a study of regulatory T cells in long-lasting Graves disease. As to time point: newly diagnosed GD, antithyroid drugs for less than 3 months. The TCR library was made from RNA extracted from PBMCs. Arm-PCR with iRepertoire HTBI primers amplified the CDR3 regions for these TCR beta libraries. A single record per CDR3 protein comes from TCRdb applying MiXCR to the multiplex PCR reads. The table lists about 440,000 distinct CDR3 sequences, 15% to 20% of them singletons, with roughly 10% in the top ten. The sample was also reused in another study, on T cells in Graves' hyperthyroidism and ophthalmopathy.

The specimen comprised peripheral blood mononuclear cells (PBMCs), sampled at new diagnosis, from a patient treated with antithyroid drugs. Every receptor here comes from a woman in her thirties with Graves disease.

A remark on this clonotype: A read error may account for a junction end that differs from germline. The chain carries TRBV4-2 and TRBJ2-7, with 13 nucleotides matching TRBD2. This CDR3 region has 17 residues. Germline assignment: CDR1 LGHNA and CDR2 YNFKEQ. The CDR3, as DNA: TGTGCCAGCAACCAACTAGCGGGAGGGTTCAGCTCCTACGAGCAGTACTTC. It yields the protein CASNQLAGGFSSYEQYF.

This chain joins TRBV27 and TRBJ2-3, with 8 nucleotides matching TRBD2. Germline V gene sequence: CDR1 MNHEY, CDR2 SMNVEV (reference sequence). The CDR3 runs 18 residues. V shed 5 bases, J shed 5 bases, and the junction held 18 bases outside the gene matches. CDR3 region: CASSPGREDPGGGDTQYF. The DNA of the CDR3 is TGTGCCAGCAGTCCCGGGCGGGAGGATCCCGGCGGCGGAGATACGCAGTATTTT.

On this clonotype itself: The junction differs from germline at one of its ends, possibly a read error. The chain combines TRBV6-1 with TRBJ1-2; D remains ambiguous. CDR3 size: 12 residues. From germline, CDR1 is MNHNS and CDR2 SASEGT. CDR3 DNA: TGTGCCAGCAGTGAAGTGTTGGCGGGAATGAAATTC. The encoded protein is CASSEVLAGMKF.

This clonotype showed up just a few times. Here the CDR3 DNA reads TGTGCCAGCAGTTCAGGGACGGGCTACACCTTC. Residues: CASSSGTGYTF. V gene TRBV6-2 or TRBV6-3 combines with J gene TRBJ1-2, with a weak D call TRBD1 (5 bases). The CDR3 covers 11 residues. The germline gives CDR1 MNHEY, CDR2 SVGEGT. Trimming removed 4 bases at V and 8 bases at J, with 8 bases between.

This clonotype was counted many times. The chain combines TRBV28 with TRBJ1-2, with 8 bases lining up with TRBD1. CDR3 size: 15 residues. V lost 5 bases to trimming and J lost 5 bases; unmatched junction nucleotides: 10. CDR1 and CDR2 (germline): MDHEN, SYDVKM. This CDR3 reads CASSPSGQGWYGYTF. The CDR3 region has the DNA TGTGCCAGCAGTCCTAGCGGACAGGGCTGGTATGGCTACACCTTC.

The chain combines TRBV12-5 with TRBJ2-1; the D is unclear. The CDR3 consists of 13 residues. The germline gives CDR1 LGHNT, CDR2 FRNRAP. V gave up 1 base and J gave up 3 bases, with 4 bases separating them. The CDR3 spells CASGLGLYNEQFF. For the CDR3, the DNA is TGTGCTAGTGGTTTGGGACTCTACAATGAGCAGTTCTTC.

This clonotype was counted many times. The J gene is TRBJ2-5, the V gene TRBV20-1, with 8 bases identical to TRBD2. The CDR3 is 14 amino acids. Germline CDR1 and CDR2: DFQATT and SNEGSKA (reference sequence). Trimming cost V 3 bases and J 2 bases; bases outside gene matches: 5. CDR3 nucleotide sequence: TGCAGTGCTAGCCCACTAGCGGATCAAGAGACCCAGTACTTC. It yields the protein CSASPLADQETQYF.

As regards this clonotype: A much larger clone differs from this one at a single base, so this may be a read error. The genes are TRBV11-3 and TRBJ2-1; TRBD1 is a possible D gene (5 bases). Germline CDR1 and CDR2: SGHNT and YENEEA. The germline V and J ends were trimmed by 2 bases and 5 bases, with 13 bases remaining between them. CDR3 length equals 15 residues. CDR3 in DNA: TGTGCCAGCAGCTTACTCCCGACAGCAGACAATGAGCAGTTCTTC. Protein sequence: CASSLLPTADNEQFF.

This clonotype was picked up many times. The CDR3 nucleotides read TGTGCCAGCAACCTGGGGAGGGATGGCGAGCAGTACTTC. Residues: CASNLGRDGEQYF. The genes are TRBV27 and TRBJ2-7; TRBD2 aligns across 7 bases. V lost 7 bases to trimming and J lost 6 bases; unmatched junction nucleotides: 9. From germline, CDR1 is MNHEY and CDR2 SMNVEV (reference sequence). This CDR3 region has 13 residues.

The sample holds a few counts of this clonotype. The chain is built from TRBV27 and TRBJ2-5, with D unresolved. Germline V lookup: CDR1 MNHEY, CDR2 SMNVEV (reference sequence). Trimming cost V 4 bases and J 5 bases, with 5 bases left between them. CDR3 length: 11 residues. The CDR3 DNA is TGTGCCAGCAGTTATATGGAGACCCAGTACTTC. This sequence encodes CASSYMETQYF.

The table lists this clonotype with many counts. The chain employs TRBV2 and TRBJ2-7, with D possibly being TRBD1 (6 bases). Per germline, CDR1 SNHLY and CDR2 FYNNEI. V was clipped by 7 bases and J by 6 bases, with 16 bases between them. The CDR3 has 13 residues. In DNA form, the CDR3 reads TGTGCCAGCACTCTCCGGGACATTGGCGAGCAGTACTTC. Its protein is CASTLRDIGEQYF.

A word on this clonotype: Possible read error: a much larger clone is one base away. The CDR3 loop reads CTSSPPRLAVYEQYF. For the CDR3, the DNA is TGTACCAGCAGCCCCCCCAGACTAGCGGTTTACGAGCAGTACTTC. The chain joins TRBV7-9 to TRBJ2-7; 9 bases align to TRBD2. The length of the CDR3 is 15 residues. Per the germline V gene, CDR1 is SEHNR and CDR2 is FQNEAQ (reference sequence).

This clonotype was detected only a few times. This rearrangement joins TRBV9 to TRBJ2-1; tentative D call: TRBD2 (6 bases). CDR1 SGDLS and CDR2 YYNGEE come from the germline V gene. With 7 bases removed from V and 9 bases from J, the gap between germline ends came to 11 bases. This CDR3 spans 11 amino acids. The CDR3 DNA is TGTGCCAGCGGAGGGTCGGTTGAGCAGTTCTTC. Translation gives CASGGSVEQFF.

The table lists this clonotype with many counts. The rearrangement links TRBV12-3 or TRBV12-4 to TRBJ1-5, with D uncertain. V gave up 8 bases and J gave up 0 bases, with 11 bases separating them. The length of the CDR3 is 14 residues. The CDR3 protein is CASLYGSSNQPQHF. For the CDR3, the DNA is TGTGCCAGCCTGTATGGGAGTAGCAATCAGCCCCAGCATTTT.

This clonotype came up many times. V is TRBV13 and J is TRBJ1-1, with D hard to call. Deletions cut 5 bases from V and 3 bases from J, with 16 bases between. The germline V gene encodes CDR1 PRHDT and CDR2 FYEKMQ (reference sequence). The CDR3 length is 15 residues. The CDR3 reads CASSPRGFRYTEAFF. Here the CDR3 DNA reads TGTGCCAGCAGCCCTAGAGGATTCCGATACACTGAAGCTTTCTTT.